This T cell receptor (beta chain) is drawn from a study of blood T cell repertoires in COVID-19. This CDR3 comprises 14 residues. Trimming at V came to 6 bases and at J to 10 bases, leaving 15 bases not matched to a gene. Germline loops: CDR1 SGHRS, CDR2 YFSETQ. This clone was picked up one time. This table comes from immunoSEQ multiplex PCR, and its TCRdb copy is limited to in-frame clones, with some not included. The data contain 250,000 or so clones, more than 75% of them seen just once; the ten biggest clones take up more than 6.5%. Input material: PBMCs or T cells enriched from blood (not recorded which). This TCR derives from a woman aged 45-65 years who had been exposed to COVID-19. The V call is TRBV5-1, the J call TRBJ1-2, with TRBD1 identical over 7 bases. CDR3 loop: CASTVDRVGNAYTF. CDR3 coding DNA: TGCGCCAGCACCGTAGACAGGGTAGGGAATGCCTACACCTTC.